This TCR beta chain emerged from a study of T cell responses to AZD1222 COVID-19 vaccine. Study results and limitations: Following two doses of AZD1222, Spike-specific TCR breadth and depth rose.

A note on this clone: The antigen is not known.

There are 16 residues in the CDR3. Germline-derived CDR1 and CDR2 are SGHVS and FQNEAQ. V shed 1 base and J 1 base; nucleotides not matched to a gene: 5. Sequencing used immunoSEQ multiplex PCR; TCRdb keeps in-frame clones, though not all of them. Here the sample spans around 130,000 clones, roughly 87% being singletons. Sequencing used peripheral blood, obtained on day 0 of AZD1222 vaccination. J is TRBJ2-3 and V is TRBV7-8; 7 nucleotides agree with TRBD1. The source of this sequence is an adult in good health. CDR3 region: CASSLENRGGTDTQYF. The CDR3 bases are TGTGCCAGCAGCTTAGAGAACAGGGGAGGCACAGATACGCAGTATTTT.